What follows describes a single TCR beta chain. Antigen unknown. In germline, CDR1 is KGHSH, CDR2 LQKENI. V lost 5 bases and J 0 bases, leaving 8 bases between the germline ends. The CDR3 runs to 13 residues. TCRdb analysed the 5' RACE reads with MiXCR anew, one entry per CDR3 protein. The data hold around 690,000 distinct CDR3 sequences, with around 20% observed a single time. The entry originates in a study of identical twins. General study results and limits: Potential partial confounding of zero-insertion analyses by invariant MAIT and iNKT cells was noted. Within beta out-of-frame sequences, the excess sharing observed between twins was weaker.

The same data also went into a second study, on T cells expressing NK-cell markers. Turning to that study: It was sorted CD3+CD56-NKG2C+, CD3+CD56+NKG2C- and CD3+CD56+NKG2C+ T cells that provided the TCR beta repertoires. Clones of NKG2C+ T cells that had expanded were of unclear HCMV specificity.

This TCR was recovered from a woman aged 18 to 35 in good health. The specimen sequenced was PBMCs. This rearrangement joins TRBV18 to TRBJ2-7, with D uncertain. CDR3 nucleotide sequence: TGTGCCAGCTCAGAACAAAGCTCCTACGAGCAGTACTTC. Encoded protein: CASSEQSSYEQYF.